This TCR beta chain was retrieved from a study of T cell responses to AZD1222 COVID-19 vaccine. Note on this clone: The antigen remains undetermined.

General observations from the study: White British people made up most donors, females outnumbered males, and clonal diversity was possibly underestimated.

The table came from immunoSEQ multiplex PCR; TCRdb's copy has only in-frame clones and leaves some out. Among approximately 90,000 clones, approximately 89% were seen once, and the ten largest hold 2.2%. The receptor was isolated from an adult in good health. Sequencing used peripheral blood, obtained on day 0 of AZD1222 vaccination.

CDR3 in amino acids: CASSLSQTSGVTYEQYF. The CDR3 DNA follows: TGCGCCAGCAGCTTGTCCCAGACTAGCGGGGTTACCTACGAGCAGTACTTC. The V and J genes are TRBV5-1 and TRBJ2-7, with 11 bases fitting TRBD2. This CDR3 region has 17 residues. V shed 1 base and J 2 bases; nucleotides not matched to a gene: 8. The germline CDR1 and CDR2 sequences are SGHRS and YFSETQ. The whole variable domain, remainder taken from reference TRBV5-1 and TRBJ2-7, is KAGVTQTPRYLIKTRGQQVTLSCSPISGHRSVSWYQQTPGQGLQFLFEYFSETQRNKGNFPGRFSGRQFSNSRSEMNVSTLELGDSALYLCASSLSQTSGVTYEQYFGPGTRLTVT.